The clone carrying this T cell receptor (beta chain) was seen only once. No antigen is known for it. This sample was taken from a study of cytomegalovirus exposure and HLA in healthy donors. Overall study results and limits: Sequencing likely generated an artifact that appeared as a cluster of highly shared sequence variants. Associated with HLA alleles at 0.05 false discovery rate in a later analysis were about 17,000 TCR beta sequences.

PCR employed 60 Vbeta and 13 Jbeta primers. The table came from immunoSEQ multiplex PCR; TCRdb's copy has only in-frame clones and leaves some out. The sample has about 110,000 clones; around 75% are singletons. Sequencing was carried out using PBMCs. This TCR was sampled from a man aged 35-49 years in good health and CMV-seronegative.

CDR3 in amino acids: CASAAGVKAYEQYF. The CDR3 nucleotides are TGTGCCAGTGCAGCGGGAGTCAAGGCCTACGAGCAGTACTTC. This chain uses TRBV6-5 with TRBJ2-5; the match to TRBD2 covers 8 bases. TRBJ2-7 explains the end of the DNA better; the J call may be wrong. The CDR3 runs to 14 residues. Germline CDR1 MNHEY, CDR2 SVGAGI.